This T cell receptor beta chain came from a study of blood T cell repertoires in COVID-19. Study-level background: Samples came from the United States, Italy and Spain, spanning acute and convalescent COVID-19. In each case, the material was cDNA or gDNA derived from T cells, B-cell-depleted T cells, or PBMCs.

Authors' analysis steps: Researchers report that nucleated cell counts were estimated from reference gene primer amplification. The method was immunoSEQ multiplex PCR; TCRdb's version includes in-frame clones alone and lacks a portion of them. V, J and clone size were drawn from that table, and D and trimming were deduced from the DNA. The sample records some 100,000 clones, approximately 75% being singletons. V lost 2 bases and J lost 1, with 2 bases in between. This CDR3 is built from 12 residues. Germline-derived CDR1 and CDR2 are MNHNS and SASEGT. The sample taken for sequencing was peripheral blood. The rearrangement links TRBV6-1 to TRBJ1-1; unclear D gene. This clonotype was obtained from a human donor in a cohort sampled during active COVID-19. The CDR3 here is CASSEQNTEAFF. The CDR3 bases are TGTGCCAGCAGTGAACAGAACACTGAAGCTTTCTTT.